The next 17 T cell receptor beta chains were all read from a single sample in a study of beta chain features in type 1 diabetes. Every bit of the isolated RNA underwent reverse transcription, so sequencing read expressed TCRB transcripts. Using immunoSEQ multiplex PCR, the repertoire was profiled, and TCRdb retains in-frame clones only, with some absent. The top ten clones hold 0.053% of a sample with 200,000 to 250,000 clones, roughly two thirds of them seen once. Material for sequencing was naive CD4+ T cells from blood. The receptors stem from a man in his thirties or forties in good health.

The chain couples TRBV7-2 to TRBJ2-1; no reliable D call. Germline CDR1 and CDR2: SGHTA and FQGNSA. The CDR3 totals 13 residues. V dropped 5 bases and J dropped 8 bases, with 13 bases sitting between them. The CDR3: CASSREARDEQFF. In DNA, the CDR3 is TGTGCCAGCAGCAGAGAGGCGCGCGATGAGCAGTTCTTC.

CDR3 sequence reads: CSVGGGQNLYNEQFF. CDR3 nucleotides: TGCAGCGTTGGAGGCGGGCAGAACCTCTACAATGAGCAGTTCTTC. The chain links TRBV29-1 to TRBJ2-1, with D perhaps matching TRBD2 (5 bases). V dropped 4 bases and J dropped 3 bases, with 16 bases sitting between them. Germline V lookup: CDR1 SQVTM, CDR2 ANQGSEA. The length of the CDR3 is 15 residues.

The chain recombines TRBV29-1 with TRBJ2-3; TRBD2 matches 10 bases. Unmatched junction bases numbered 9, after V lost 7 bases and J lost 2 bases. The CDR3 runs to 15 residues. The germline gives CDR1 SQVTM, CDR2 ANQGSEA. The CDR3 is CSAGGAGGTTDTQYF. The CDR3, as DNA: TGCAGCGCCGGGGGAGCGGGAGGGACCACAGATACGCAGTATTTT.

J is TRBJ2-5 and V is TRBV28; possibly TRBD1 for D (5 bases). This CDR3 has 15 amino acids. In germline, CDR1 is MDHEN, CDR2 SYDVKM. The V end lost 5 bases, the J end lost 1 base, and 14 bases lay between the germline ends. CDR3 loop: CASSPLGQTQETQYF. CDR3 bases: TGTGCCAGCAGTCCTCTGGGGCAGACCCAAGAGACCCAGTACTTC.

The chain links TRBV15 to TRBJ2-6, with D unresolved. This CDR3 has 16 residues. Germline CDR1 is LNHNV and CDR2 is YYDKDF (reference sequence). Trimming stripped 0 bases from V and 0 bases from J, with 6 bases between. The CDR3 sequence is CATSRDFNSGANVLTF. CDR3 in DNA: TGTGCCACCAGCAGAGATTTCAACTCTGGGGCCAACGTCCTGACTTTC.

This chain joins TRBV19 and TRBJ2-3, with 7 bases that match TRBD2. V lost 4 bases, J lost 8 bases, and 3 bases stayed unmatched. The CDR3 is 12 residues long. Germline V CDR1 and CDR2: LNHDA, SQIVND (reference sequence). The CDR3 coding sequence is TGTGCCAGTAGTAGCGGGGGACTTACGCAGTATTTT. Translated: CASSSGGLTQYF. Combining the CDR3 with reference TRBV19 and TRBJ2-3 gives the whole variable domain DGGITQSPKYLFRKEGQNVTLSCEQNLNHDAMYWYRQDPGQGLRLIYYSQIVNDFQKGDIAEGYSVSREKKESFPLTVTSAQKNPTAFYLCASSSGGLTQYFGPGTRLTVL.

As for this clone: Other DNA sequences in this sample translate to the same CDR3. The gene calls are TRBV30 and TRBJ1-1, with 7 nucleotides matching TRBD1. The CDR3 spans 13 residues. V shed 0 bases, J shed 4 bases, and the junction held 2 bases outside the gene matches. The germline CDR1 and CDR2 sequences are GTSNPN and SVGIG (reference sequence). CDR3 sequence (DNA): TGTGCCTGGAGTGTACGACAGGGCACTGAAGCTTTCTTT. Encoded protein: CAWSVRQGTEAFF.

This clone came up a few times. The chain links TRBV29-1 to TRBJ2-2, with D possibly TRBD2 on 5 matching bases. From germline, CDR1 is SQVTM and CDR2 ANQGSEA. The CDR3 runs to 13 residues. V lost 6 bases and J lost 4, with 12 bases in between. CDR3 bases: TGCAGCGTGGTAACTAGTTCCACCGGGGAGCTGTTTTTT. This codes for CSVVTSSTGELFF.

This clone was observed a few times. The rearrangement uses TRBV2 and TRBJ2-6; no definite D call. This CDR3 contains 14 residues. Germline CDR1 SNHLY, CDR2 FYNNEI. The V and J ends lost 6 bases and 0 bases respectively, with 6 bases between them. This CDR3 is CASSATSGANVLTF. As DNA, the CDR3 is TGTGCCAGCAGCGCAACCTCTGGGGCCAACGTCCTGACTTTC.

The V gene is TRBV25-1, the J gene TRBJ2-3, with 9 bases that match TRBD2. The ends lost 1 base at V and 0 bases at J; junction bases unmatched: 8. The germline CDR1 and CDR2 sequences are MGHDK and SYGVNS. This CDR3 has 18 amino acids. The CDR3: CASSELGAGGRSTDTQYF. As DNA, the CDR3 is TGTGCCAGCAGTGAATTGGGAGCGGGAGGCCGAAGCACAGATACGCAGTATTTT.

This chain uses TRBV4-3 with TRBJ2-7; D is undetermined. This CDR3 spans 13 amino acids. CDR1 is LGHNA and CDR2 is YSLEER in the germline V gene. Trimming left V 4 bases short and J 5 bases short, with 12 bases between. The CDR3 nucleotides are TGCGCCAGCAGCCTACGGGTCTGGGACGAGCAGTACTTC. Its translation is CASSLRVWDEQYF.

For the CDR3, the DNA is TGTGCCAGCAGCTCCCTTGCGGGAGGCTTCACAGATACGCAGTATTTT. Amino acid sequence: CASSSLAGGFTDTQYF. The chain employs TRBV7-2 and TRBJ2-3, with 8 bases identical to TRBD2. The CDR3 length is 16 residues. J was trimmed by 2 bases and V by 4 bases; bases with no gene match: 8. CDR1 and CDR2 (germline): SGHTA, FQGNSA.

V gene TRBV4-2 combines with J gene TRBJ2-1; possible D gene TRBD2, 5 bases. The CDR3 consists of 16 residues. Trimming pared 4 bases from V and 0 bases from J, leaving 13 bases between. Germline V gene lookup returns CDR1 LGHNA and CDR2 YNFKEQ. The DNA of the CDR3 is TGTGCCAGCAGCCTTTTAGCGAGAGGCTCCTACAATGAGCAGTTCTTC. Encoded protein: CASSLLARGSYNEQFF.

The gene calls are TRBV4-3 and TRBJ2-2; TRBD2 is a possible D gene (6 bases). The CDR3 is made up of 16 amino acids. V shed 3 bases and J shed 1 base, with 12 bases lying between them. Germline loops: CDR1 LGHNA, CDR2 YSLEER. CDR3 region: CASSHARGKNTGELFF. CDR3 nucleotides: TGCGCCAGCAGCCATGCACGGGGGAAGAACACCGGGGAGCTGTTTTTT.

The chain combines TRBV30 with TRBJ1-2, with 7 bases identical to TRBD1. The CDR3 contains 12 residues. V shed 2 bases and J 8 bases; nucleotides not matched to a gene: 5. The V gene's germline CDR1 is GTSNPN and CDR2 SVGIG (reference sequence). The DNA for the CDR3 is TGTGCCTGGAGTAACAGGGGAGGCGGCTACACCTTC. This encodes CAWSNRGGGYTF.

The chain recombines TRBV7-2 with TRBJ2-3, with 12 bases that match TRBD2. V lost 1 base and J lost 2; bases outside the gene matches: 4. The CDR3 is 17 amino acids. From germline, CDR1 is SGHTA and CDR2 FQGNSA. CDR3 in amino acids: CASSLETSGRPTDTQYF. The CDR3 bases are TGTGCCAGCAGCTTAGAAACTAGCGGGAGGCCCACAGATACGCAGTATTTT. Using reference TRBV7-2 and TRBJ2-3 for the parts outside the CDR3, the full variable domain is GAGVSQSPSNKVTEKGKDVELRCDPISGHTALYWYRQSLGQGLEFLIYFQGNSAPDKSGLPSDRFSAERTGGSVSTLTIQRTQQEDSAVYLCASSLETSGRPTDTQYFGPGTRLTVL.

The rearrangement uses TRBV30 and TRBJ2-2; 12 nucleotides line up with TRBD2. The CDR3 spans 15 residues. J was trimmed by 7 bases and V by 2 bases; bases with no gene match: 5. CDR1 and CDR2 from the germline V gene are GTSNPN and SVGIG (reference sequence). CDR3 nucleotides: TGTGCCTGGAGTAGCCTAGCGGGAGGGATCGGGGAGCTGTTTTTT. As protein: CAWSSLAGGIGELFF.